This T cell receptor (beta chain) stems from a study of glioma-infiltrating T cells after dendritic cell vaccination. Specified time point: after dendritic cell vaccination, including at tumor progression/relapse. Repertoires were generated with immunoSEQ multiplex PCR, while TCRdb's copy carries only in-frame clones and drops some. The sample carries 99,000 or so clones, around 80% recorded once. This clone was counted between two and nine times. This receptor was identified in a human donor with glioblastoma. The sequencing here drew on blood, taken after dendritic cell vaccination.

The CDR3 loop reads CASRLAGVNEQFF. Here the CDR3 DNA reads TGCGCCAGCCGTCTAGCGGGAGTGAATGAGCAGTTCTTC. V usage is TRBV10-2 and J usage is TRBJ2-1; 10 positions match TRBD2. The CDR3 runs 13 residues. The germline CDR1 and CDR2 sequences are WSHSY and SAAADI. The ends lost 8 bases at V and 7 bases at J; junction bases unmatched: 5.